This T cell receptor (beta chain) was sequenced during a study of blood T cell repertoires in COVID-19. The CDR3 runs 16 residues. V lost 0 bases to trimming and J lost 0 bases, with 11 bases between them. CDR1 is SGHRS, CDR2 YFSETQ, per germline. In the authors' methods: Counts of nucleated cells, estimated from reference gene primer amplification, were obtained. The method was immunoSEQ multiplex PCR; TCRdb's version includes in-frame clones alone and lacks a portion of them. Clone size and V and J calls were adopted from that table, with D and trimming inferred from the DNA. Here the sample spans a few hundred thousand clones, roughly 85% being singletons.

The V and J genes are TRBV5-1 and TRBJ2-3; D may be TRBD1 (6 bases). This TCR came from a woman aged 45-59 years who had recovered from COVID-19. Sequencing was carried out using PBMCs or T cells enriched from blood (not recorded which). CDR3 sequence: CASSLAQGPSTDTQYF. The CDR3 coding sequence is TGCGCCAGCAGCTTGGCCCAGGGGCCTAGCACAGATACGCAGTATTTT.